This T cell receptor (beta chain) emerged from a study of identical twins. CDR1 is SGHRS, CDR2 YFSETQ, per germline. V was shortened by 3 bases and J by 7 bases, with 14 bases between the two germline ends. The CDR3 length is 13 residues. In its sample, this clonotype was seen a few times. TCRdb independently ran MiXCR on the 5' RACE reads; one entry per CDR3 protein. The repertoire holds about 530,000 distinct CDR3 sequences, with 13% to 15% as singletons. In addition, the sample was reused for a study of yellow fever vaccine responses in identical twins.

The chain couples TRBV5-1 to TRBJ2-7; D is possibly TRBD2 (5 bases). This clonotype originated in a young woman in good health. Material for sequencing was CD4+ T cells sorted from blood. The CDR3 nucleotides are TGCGCCAGCAGCTCCCGAGGACTTGTGGAGCAGTACTTC. Translating gives CASSSRGLVEQYF.